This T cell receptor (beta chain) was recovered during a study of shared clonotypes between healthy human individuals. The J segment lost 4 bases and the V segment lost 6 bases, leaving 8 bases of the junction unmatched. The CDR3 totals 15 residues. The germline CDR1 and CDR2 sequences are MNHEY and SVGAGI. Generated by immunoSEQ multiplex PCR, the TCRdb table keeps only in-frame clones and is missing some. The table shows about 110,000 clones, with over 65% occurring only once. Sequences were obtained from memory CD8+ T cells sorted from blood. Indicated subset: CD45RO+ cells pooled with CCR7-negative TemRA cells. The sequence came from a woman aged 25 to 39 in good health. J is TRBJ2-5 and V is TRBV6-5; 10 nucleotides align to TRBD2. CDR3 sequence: CASRLAGPAGETQYF. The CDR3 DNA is TGTGCCAGCAGACTAGCGGGACCGGCTGGAGAGACCCAGTACTTC.